Listed below are T cell receptor beta chains from one sample, sequenced in a study of neoadjuvant anti-PD-1 for oral cavity cancer. Sequencing used immunoSEQ multiplex PCR; TCRdb keeps in-frame clones, though not all of them. The data hold around 81,000 clones, with around 80% observed a single time. The sequences come from PBMCs, collected before nivolumab (anti-PD-1) treatment. The receptors derive from a person aged 40 to 85 with oral cavity squamous cell carcinoma. The CDR3 runs from the conserved cysteine through the conserved F or W. The order of the fields is V gene, J gene, clone size, D gene, CDR3 protein, CDR3 DNA. D genes are given only for firm matches. A row's size may be missing; if present it is once, few, many or a size class.

v_gene: TRBV27
j_gene: TRBJ1-5
abundance: .
d_gene: .
CDR3aa: CASSAQGSNQPQHF
CDR3nt: TGTGCCAGCAGTGCTCAGGGTAGCAATCAGCCCCAGCATTTT

v_gene: TRBV19
j_gene: TRBJ1-5
abundance: .
d_gene: TRBD1
CDR3aa: CASSLGTVYQPQHF
CDR3nt: TGTGCCAGTAGTTTAGGGACAGTTTATCAGCCCCAGCATTTT

v_gene: TRBV7-9
j_gene: TRBJ2-7
abundance: .
d_gene: TRBD1
CDR3aa: CASSSFRGQGVSYEQYF
CDR3nt: TGTGCCAGCAGCTCTTTTAGGGGACAGGGGGTTTCCTACGAGCAGTACTTC

v_gene: TRBV9
j_gene: TRBJ2-7
abundance: .
d_gene: .
CDR3aa: CASSVGPESNEQYF
CDR3nt: TGTGCCAGCAGCGTAGGACCCGAGTCGAACGAGCAGTACTTC

v_gene: TRBV5-8
j_gene: TRBJ2-3
abundance: once
d_gene: TRBD1
CDR3aa: CASSLQGLSTDTQYF
CDR3nt: TGTGCCAGCAGCCTACAGGGGCTGAGCACAGATACGCAGTATTTT

v_gene: TRBV27
j_gene: TRBJ2-1
abundance: many
d_gene: .
CDR3aa: CASSFDGFEQFF
CDR3nt: TGTGCCAGCAGTTTTGACGGGTTTGAGCAGTTCTTC

v_gene: TRBV30
j_gene: TRBJ2-7
abundance: .
d_gene: TRBD2
CDR3aa: CAWSGLAEQYEQYF
CDR3nt: TGTGCCTGGAGTGGACTAGCGGAGCAATACGAGCAGTACTTC

v_gene: TRBV7-3
j_gene: TRBJ2-1
abundance: .
d_gene: TRBD2
CDR3aa: CASSLTPAGGGTNEQFF
CDR3nt: TGTGCCAGCAGCTTAACCCCGGCCGGCGGGGGGACCAATGAGCAGTTCTTC

v_gene: TRBV13
j_gene: TRBJ2-1
abundance: .
d_gene: .
CDR3aa: CASSPIGGNEQFF
CDR3nt: TGTGCCAGCAGCCCCATCGGTGGCAATGAGCAGTTCTTC

v_gene: TRBV2
j_gene: TRBJ1-1
abundance: .
d_gene: .
CDR3aa: CARLRMGRTEAFF
CDR3nt: TGTGCCAGACTCCGGATGGGGAGGACTGAAGCTTTCTTT

v_gene: TRBV5-4
j_gene: TRBJ2-5
abundance: .
d_gene: .
CDR3aa: CASSLISRSRGVGETQYF
CDR3nt: TGTGCCAGCAGCTTAATATCCCGATCCAGAGGCGTTGGTGAGACCCAGTACTTC

v_gene: TRBV29-1
j_gene: TRBJ2-3
abundance: .
d_gene: TRBD1
CDR3aa: CSVEGDRVGTDTQYF
CDR3nt: TGCAGCGTTGAAGGGGACAGGGTAGGGACAGATACGCAGTATTTT

v_gene: TRBV19
j_gene: TRBJ1-4
abundance: once
d_gene: .
CDR3aa: CASSRTETFEKLFF
CDR3nt: TGTGCCAGTAGCCGGACGGAGACTTTTGAAAAACTGTTTTTT

v_gene: TRBV5-1
j_gene: TRBJ2-4
abundance: .
d_gene: TRBD1
CDR3aa: CASSLEGARDIQYF
CDR3nt: TGCGCCAGCAGCTTGGAGGGGGCTAGGGACATTCAGTACTTC

v_gene: TRBV18
j_gene: TRBJ2-5
abundance: .
d_gene: TRBD2
CDR3aa: CASSTGLAGTETQYF
CDR3nt: TGTGCCAGCTCGACGGGACTAGCGGGAACGGAGACCCAGTACTTC

v_gene: TRBV19
j_gene: TRBJ2-2
abundance: .
d_gene: .
CDR3aa: CAGGTAGNTGELFF
CDR3nt: TGTGCCGGGGGGACTGCGGGGAACACCGGGGAGCTGTTTTTT

v_gene: TRBV10-1
j_gene: TRBJ1-1
abundance: .
d_gene: .
CDR3aa: CASSDKGHGTEAFF
CDR3nt: TGCGCCAGCAGTGATAAGGGGCACGGAACTGAAGCTTTCTTT

v_gene: TRBV28
j_gene: TRBJ1-5
abundance: .
d_gene: .
CDR3aa: CASSRSRQFEQPQHF
CDR3nt: TGTGCCAGCTCCCGTAGTCGGCAGTTCGAGCAGCCCCAGCATTTT

v_gene: TRBV6-5
j_gene: TRBJ1-1
abundance: .
d_gene: TRBD1
CDR3aa: CASSSTRGMNTEAFF
CDR3nt: TGTGCCAGCAGTTCCACCAGGGGGATGAACACTGAAGCTTTCTTT

v_gene: TRBV10-3
j_gene: TRBJ1-1
abundance: few
d_gene: .
CDR3aa: CAISPGANTEAFF
CDR3nt: TGTGCCATCAGTCCCGGGGCCAACACTGAAGCTTTCTTT

v_gene: TRBV27
j_gene: TRBJ2-1
abundance: .
d_gene: .
CDR3aa: CASSFYNEQFF
CDR3nt: TGTGCCAGCAGTTTCTACAATGAGCAGTTCTTC

v_gene: TRBV10-1
j_gene: TRBJ2-3
abundance: few
d_gene: TRBD2
CDR3aa: CASSGTSLDTQYF
CDR3nt: TGCGCCAGCAGTGGGACTAGTTTGGATACGCAGTATTTT

v_gene: TRBV7-9
j_gene: TRBJ2-2
abundance: .
d_gene: .
CDR3aa: CASSPNLAGELFF
CDR3nt: TGTGCCAGCAGCCCCAATCTCGCCGGGGAGCTGTTTTTT

v_gene: TRBV6-5
j_gene: TRBJ2-3
abundance: .
d_gene: TRBD2
CDR3aa: CASSSRTSGRSDTQYF
CDR3nt: TGTGCCAGCAGTTCACGGACTAGCGGGAGGTCCGATACGCAGTATTTT

v_gene: TRBV4-1
j_gene: TRBJ2-7
abundance: .
d_gene: TRBD2
CDR3aa: CASSQGWMGLEGGQYF
CDR3nt: TGCGCCAGCAGCCAAGGATGGATGGGACTAGAGGGCGGGCAGTACTTC

v_gene: TRBV30
j_gene: TRBJ2-3
abundance: .
d_gene: .
CDR3aa: CAYSSASYRTDTQYF
CDR3nt: TGTGCTTATAGCTCGGCTAGCTACCGCACAGATACGCAGTATTTT

v_gene: TRBV6-5
j_gene: TRBJ2-1
abundance: .
d_gene: TRBD1
CDR3aa: CASSPKRQGWNEQFF
CDR3nt: TGTGCCAGCAGTCCGAAGAGACAGGGTTGGAATGAGCAGTTCTTC

v_gene: TRBV5-1
j_gene: TRBJ2-3
abundance: .
d_gene: TRBD1
CDR3aa: CASSGTGALNTQYF
CDR3nt: TGCGCCAGCAGCGGGACAGGGGCTTTAAATACGCAGTATTTT

v_gene: TRBV30
j_gene: TRBJ1-5
abundance: .
d_gene: .
CDR3aa: CAWSGGLDQPQHF
CDR3nt: TGTGCCTGGAGCGGTGGATTGGATCAGCCCCAGCATTTT

v_gene: TRBV6-6
j_gene: TRBJ2-2
abundance: .
d_gene: .
CDR3aa: CASSYQNTGELFF
CDR3nt: TGTGCCAGCAGTTACCAGAACACCGGGGAGCTGTTTTTT

v_gene: TRBV5-1
j_gene: TRBJ2-1
abundance: .
d_gene: TRBD1
CDR3aa: CASSPGTGIVNEQFF
CDR3nt: TGCGCCAGCAGCCCTGGGACAGGGATTGTCAATGAGCAGTTCTTC

v_gene: TRBV6-1
j_gene: TRBJ1-5
abundance: .
d_gene: TRBD1
CDR3aa: CASSTDRGPQPQHF
CDR3nt: TGTGCCAGCAGTACAGACAGGGGGCCACAGCCCCAGCATTTT

v_gene: TRBV19
j_gene: TRBJ1-2
abundance: once
d_gene: TRBD1
CDR3aa: CASFNRQGGYGYTF
CDR3nt: TGTGCCAGTTTTAATCGACAGGGCGGGTATGGCTACACCTTC

v_gene: TRBV7-9
j_gene: TRBJ2-5
abundance: .
d_gene: TRBD2
CDR3aa: CASSRWTSGAQETQYF
CDR3nt: TGTGCCAGCAGCAGATGGACTAGCGGGGCCCAAGAGACCCAGTACTTC

v_gene: TRBV15
j_gene: TRBJ2-5
abundance: .
d_gene: .
CDR3aa: CATSRATLAGEETQYF
CDR3nt: TGTGCCACCAGCAGAGCCACCCTAGCCGGTGAAGAGACCCAGTACTTC

v_gene: TRBV27
j_gene: TRBJ2-5
abundance: .
d_gene: .
CDR3aa: CASSQGLGNQETQYF
CDR3nt: TGTGCCAGCAGTCAGGGGTTAGGGAACCAAGAGACCCAGTACTTC

v_gene: TRBV21-1
j_gene: TRBJ1-5
abundance: .
d_gene: .
CDR3aa: CASHGTDLNQPQHF
CDR3nt: TGTGCCAGCCACGGGACAGATCTTAATCAGCCCCAGCATTTT

v_gene: TRBV10-3
j_gene: TRBJ1-5
abundance: .
d_gene: .
CDR3aa: CAIRNQSNQPQHF
CDR3nt: TGTGCCATCAGAAACCAGAGCAATCAGCCCCAGCATTTT

v_gene: TRBV2
j_gene: TRBJ2-3
abundance: .
d_gene: .
CDR3aa: CASSPQGTDTQYF
CDR3nt: TGTGCCAGCAGCCCCCAAGGCACAGATACGCAGTATTTT

v_gene: TRBV19
j_gene: TRBJ2-7
abundance: .
d_gene: TRBD1
CDR3aa: CASSIATGEYEQYF
CDR3nt: TGTGCCAGTAGTATCGCGACAGGGGAGTACGAGCAGTACTTC

v_gene: TRBV2
j_gene: TRBJ2-7
abundance: .
d_gene: .
CDR3aa: CASSHGPSYEQYF
CDR3nt: TGTGCCAGCAGTCACGGACCATCCTACGAGCAGTACTTC

v_gene: TRBV6-6
j_gene: TRBJ2-3
abundance: .
d_gene: TRBD2
CDR3aa: CAGGDPSTDTQYF
CDR3nt: TGTGCCGGGGGGGATCCTAGCACAGATACGCAGTATTTT

v_gene: TRBV11-2
j_gene: TRBJ2-7
abundance: .
d_gene: TRBD1
CDR3aa: CASSLTTGQGYEQYF
CDR3nt: TGTGCCAGCAGCTTAACTACGGGACAGGGATACGAGCAGTACTTC

v_gene: TRBV5-1
j_gene: TRBJ2-7
abundance: .
d_gene: TRBD1
CDR3aa: CASSLDGQASEQYF
CDR3nt: TGCGCCAGCAGCTTGGACGGACAGGCGAGCGAGCAGTACTTC

v_gene: TRBV5-1
j_gene: TRBJ2-5
abundance: .
d_gene: TRBD2
CDR3aa: CASSLAGVAGEETQYF
CDR3nt: TGCGCCAGCAGCTTGGCCGGAGTAGCGGGAGAAGAGACCCAGTACTTC

v_gene: TRBV25-1
j_gene: TRBJ1-1
abundance: .
d_gene: .
CDR3aa: CASSELGLTEAFF
CDR3nt: TGTGCCAGCAGTGAATTGGGACTCACTGAAGCTTTCTTT

v_gene: TRBV2
j_gene: TRBJ1-5
abundance: .
d_gene: .
CDR3aa: CATGQPVGSNQPQHF
CDR3nt: TGTGCCACCGGACAGCCCGTAGGGAGCAATCAGCCCCAGCATTTT

v_gene: TRBV13
j_gene: TRBJ2-7
abundance: .
d_gene: TRBD2
CDR3aa: CASSLRGGRVEQYF
CDR3nt: TGTGCCAGCAGCTTACGGGGCGGGAGGGTCGAGCAGTACTTC

v_gene: TRBV15
j_gene: TRBJ2-1
abundance: .
d_gene: TRBD2
CDR3aa: CATSRRGTSGSSEQFF
CDR3nt: TGTGCCACCAGCAGAAGGGGGACTAGCGGGAGTAGTGAGCAGTTCTTC

v_gene: TRBV6-1
j_gene: TRBJ2-7
abundance: .
d_gene: .
CDR3aa: CASSEAPAYEQYF
CDR3nt: TGTGCCAGCAGTGAAGCCCCTGCGTACGAGCAGTACTTC

v_gene: TRBV6-6
j_gene: TRBJ1-5
abundance: once
d_gene: .
CDR3aa: CASGDSGRQPQHF
CDR3nt: TGTGCCAGCGGCGACAGCGGCCGTCAGCCCCAGCATTTT

v_gene: TRBV6-1
j_gene: TRBJ2-2
abundance: .
d_gene: .
CDR3aa: CASSEEAGRNTGELFF
CDR3nt: TGTGCCAGCAGTGAAGAGGCAGGAAGGAACACCGGGGAGCTGTTTTTT

v_gene: TRBV10-2
j_gene: TRBJ2-7
abundance: .
d_gene: .
CDR3aa: CASSYQGLGSEQYF
CDR3nt: TGCGCCAGCAGTTACCAGGGTCTAGGGTCCGAGCAGTACTTC

v_gene: TRBV6-5
j_gene: TRBJ2-5
abundance: .
d_gene: .
CDR3aa: CASSYQGRETQYF
CDR3nt: TGTGCCAGCAGTTACCAGGGTAGAGAGACCCAGTACTTC

v_gene: TRBV7-9
j_gene: TRBJ1-2
abundance: .
d_gene: .
CDR3aa: CASSLAQGYGYTF
CDR3nt: TGTGCCAGCAGCTTAGCACAGGGCTATGGCTACACCTTC

v_gene: TRBV18
j_gene: TRBJ1-1
abundance: .
d_gene: TRBD1
CDR3aa: CASSPPGTGVTEAFF
CDR3nt: TGTGCCAGCTCACCCCCCGGGACAGGGGTCACTGAAGCTTTCTTT